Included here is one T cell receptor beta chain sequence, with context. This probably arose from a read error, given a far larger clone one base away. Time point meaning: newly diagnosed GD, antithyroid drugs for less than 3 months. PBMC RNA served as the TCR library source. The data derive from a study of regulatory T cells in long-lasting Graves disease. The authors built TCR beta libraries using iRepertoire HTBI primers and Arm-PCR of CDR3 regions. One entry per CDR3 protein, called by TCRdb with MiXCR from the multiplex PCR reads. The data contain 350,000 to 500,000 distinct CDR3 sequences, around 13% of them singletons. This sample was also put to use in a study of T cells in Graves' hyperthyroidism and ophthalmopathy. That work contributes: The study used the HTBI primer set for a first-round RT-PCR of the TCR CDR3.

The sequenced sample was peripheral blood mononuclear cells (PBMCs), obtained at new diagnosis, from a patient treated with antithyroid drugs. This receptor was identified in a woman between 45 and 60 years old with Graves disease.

The DNA for the CDR3 is TGTGCCAGCAGCATGGAAGGGGGCTATGGCTACACCTTC. Residues: CASSMEGGYGYTF. The gene calls are TRBV5-4 and TRBJ1-2; perhaps TRBD1 as D (6 bases). The CDR3 has 13 residues. Per the germline V gene, CDR1 is SGHNT and CDR2 is YYREEE (reference sequence). Trimming left V 4 bases short and J 4 bases short, with 11 bases between. The whole variable domain, filled in from reference TRBV5-4 and TRBJ1-2, reads ETGVTQSPTHLIKTRGQQVTLRCSSQSGHNTVSWYQQALGQGPQFIFQYYREEENGRGNFPPRFSGLQFPNYSSELNVNALELDDSALYLCASSMEGGYGYTFGSGTRLTVV.